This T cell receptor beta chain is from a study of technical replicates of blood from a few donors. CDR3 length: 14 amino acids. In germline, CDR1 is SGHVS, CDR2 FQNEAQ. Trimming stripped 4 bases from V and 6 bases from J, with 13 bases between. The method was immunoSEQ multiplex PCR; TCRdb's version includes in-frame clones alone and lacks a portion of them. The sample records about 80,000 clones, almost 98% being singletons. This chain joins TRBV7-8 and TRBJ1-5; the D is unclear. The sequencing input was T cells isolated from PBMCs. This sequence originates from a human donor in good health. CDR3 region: CASSSHRESQPQHF. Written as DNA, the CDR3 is TGTGCCAGCAGCTCCCACCGGGAGTCTCAGCCCCAGCATTTT.